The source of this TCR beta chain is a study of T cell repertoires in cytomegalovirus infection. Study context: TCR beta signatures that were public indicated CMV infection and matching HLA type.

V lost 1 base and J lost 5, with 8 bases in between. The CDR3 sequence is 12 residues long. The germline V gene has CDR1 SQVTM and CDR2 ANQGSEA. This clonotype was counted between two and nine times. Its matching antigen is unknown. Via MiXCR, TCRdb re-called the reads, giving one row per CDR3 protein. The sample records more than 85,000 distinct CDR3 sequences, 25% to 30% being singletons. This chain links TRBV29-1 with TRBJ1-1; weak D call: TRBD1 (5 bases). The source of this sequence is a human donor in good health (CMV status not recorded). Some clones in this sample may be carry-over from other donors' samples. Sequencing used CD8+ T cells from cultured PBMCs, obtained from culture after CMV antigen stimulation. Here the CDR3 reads CSVEVGGTEAFF. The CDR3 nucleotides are TGCAGCGTTGAAGTCGGGGGGACTGAAGCTTTCTTT.